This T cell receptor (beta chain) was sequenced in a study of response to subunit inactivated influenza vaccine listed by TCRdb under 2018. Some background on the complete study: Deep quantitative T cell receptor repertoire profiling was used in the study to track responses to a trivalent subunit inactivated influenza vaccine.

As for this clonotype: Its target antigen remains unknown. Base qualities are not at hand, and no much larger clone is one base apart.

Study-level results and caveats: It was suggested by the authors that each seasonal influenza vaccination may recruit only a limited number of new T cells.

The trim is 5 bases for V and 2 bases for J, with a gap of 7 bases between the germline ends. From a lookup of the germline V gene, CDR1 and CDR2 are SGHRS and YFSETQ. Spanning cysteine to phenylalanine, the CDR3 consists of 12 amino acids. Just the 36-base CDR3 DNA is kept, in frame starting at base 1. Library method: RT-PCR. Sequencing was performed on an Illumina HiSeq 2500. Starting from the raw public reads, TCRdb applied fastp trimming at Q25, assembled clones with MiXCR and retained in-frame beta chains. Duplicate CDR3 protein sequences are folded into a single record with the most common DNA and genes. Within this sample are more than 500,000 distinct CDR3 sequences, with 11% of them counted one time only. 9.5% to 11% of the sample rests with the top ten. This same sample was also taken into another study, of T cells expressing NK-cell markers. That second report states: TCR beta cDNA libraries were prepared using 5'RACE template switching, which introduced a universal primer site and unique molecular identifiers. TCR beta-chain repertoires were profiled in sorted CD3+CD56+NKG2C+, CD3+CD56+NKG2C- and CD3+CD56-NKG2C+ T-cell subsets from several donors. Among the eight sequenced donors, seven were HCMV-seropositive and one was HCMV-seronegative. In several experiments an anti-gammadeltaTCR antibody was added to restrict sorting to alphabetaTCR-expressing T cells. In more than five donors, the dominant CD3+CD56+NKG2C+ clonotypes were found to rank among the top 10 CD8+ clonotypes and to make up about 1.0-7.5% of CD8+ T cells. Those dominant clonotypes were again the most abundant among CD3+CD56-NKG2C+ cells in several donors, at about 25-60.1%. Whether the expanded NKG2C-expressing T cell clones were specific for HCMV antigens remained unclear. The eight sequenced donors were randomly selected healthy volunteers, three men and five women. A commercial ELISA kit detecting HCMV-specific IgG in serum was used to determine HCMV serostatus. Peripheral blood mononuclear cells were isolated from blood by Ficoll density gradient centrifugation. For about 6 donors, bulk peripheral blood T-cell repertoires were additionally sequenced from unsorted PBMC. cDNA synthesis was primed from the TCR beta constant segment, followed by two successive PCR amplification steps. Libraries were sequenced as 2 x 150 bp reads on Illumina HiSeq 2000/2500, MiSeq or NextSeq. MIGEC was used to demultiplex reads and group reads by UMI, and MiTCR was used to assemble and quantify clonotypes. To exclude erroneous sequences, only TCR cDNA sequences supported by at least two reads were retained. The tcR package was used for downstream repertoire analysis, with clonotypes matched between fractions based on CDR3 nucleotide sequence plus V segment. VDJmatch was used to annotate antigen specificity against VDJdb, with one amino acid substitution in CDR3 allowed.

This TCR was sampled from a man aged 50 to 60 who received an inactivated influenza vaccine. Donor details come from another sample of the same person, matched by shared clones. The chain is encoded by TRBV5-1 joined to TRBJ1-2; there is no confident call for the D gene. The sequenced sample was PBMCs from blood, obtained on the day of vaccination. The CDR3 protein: CASRPTNYGYTF. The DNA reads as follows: TGCGCCAGCAGACCCACCAACTATGGCTACACCTTC.